The 8 T cell receptor beta chains below come from one sample, sequenced in a study of neoadjuvant anti-PD-1 for oral cavity cancer (dated by TCRdb to 2020 to 2023). Receptor libraries were prepared by the immunoSEQ multiplex PCR assay. TCRdb re-hosts the immuneACCESS table, in-frame sequences only. Its copies lack some clones; in the studies checked, an unresolved V gene accounts for under half of them, and the cause for the rest is not known. Within this sample are more than 15,000 clones, with 60% to 80% of them counted one time only. Together, the top ten hold 2.8% of the sample. The time point tag for this specimen amounts to: before neoadjuvant nivolumab. The material was PBMCs, obtained before nivolumab (anti-PD-1) treatment. The receptor set was obtained from a person aged 35-79 years with oral cavity squamous cell carcinoma.

This clone has only one observation. The chain links TRBV19 to TRBJ2-5; a possible D gene is TRBD2 (5 bases). The CDR3 sequence is 15 residues long. CDR1 and CDR2 from the germline V gene are LNHDA and SQIVND (reference sequence). Trimming took off 6 bases at V and 3 bases at J, with 17 bases between the two ends. For the CDR3, the DNA is TGTGCCAGTAGGTCAACACTACTAGTCGAAGAGACCCAGTACTTC. Protein product: CASRSTLLVEETQYF.

The genes are TRBV11-1 and TRBJ2-7; D is unclear. This CDR3 region has 12 residues. With 2 bases removed from V and 2 bases from J, the gap between germline ends came to 4 bases. Germline V gives CDR1 SGHAT, CDR2 FQDESV (reference sequence). The CDR3 is CASSLSPYEQYF. Here the CDR3 DNA reads TGTGCCAGCAGCTTATCCCCCTACGAGCAGTACTTC.

This clone showed up just a few times. This sequence joins TRBV6-6 and TRBJ2-2; 8 bases line up with TRBD2. V shed 11 bases and J 7 bases; nucleotides not matched to a gene: 9. Per the germline V gene, CDR1 is MNHNY and CDR2 is SVGAGI (reference sequence). This CDR3 contains 13 residues. CDR3 sequence: CASQREPNGELFF. CDR3 sequence (DNA): TGTGCCTCCCAGCGGGAGCCAAACGGGGAGCTGTTTTTT.

The chain joins TRBV30 to TRBJ1-2; D is perhaps TRBD1 (5 bases). The V end lost 3 bases, the J end lost 6 bases, and 14 bases lay between the germline ends. The CDR3 is 13 residues long. The germline V gene encodes CDR1 GTSNPN and CDR2 SVGIG (reference sequence). The CDR3 region has the DNA TGTGCCTGGAGCTTCGCAGGGAGGAATGGCTACACCTTC. It encodes CAWSFAGRNGYTF.

This clone was recorded once. This chain links TRBV11-2 with TRBJ2-3; TRBD1 is a possible D gene (6 bases). Trimming cost V 1 base and J 3 bases, with 11 bases left between them. Germline V gene lookup returns CDR1 SGHAT and CDR2 FQNNGV. The CDR3 length is 15 residues. CDR3 in amino acids: CASSLGGPSTDTQYF. The CDR3 coding sequence is TGTGCCAGCAGCTTAGGGGGGCCGTCAACAGATACGCAGTATTTT.

The chain carries TRBV7-9 and TRBJ1-1; no clear D. Trimming shortened V by 5 bases and J by 6 bases, and 16 bases separated the two germline ends. This CDR3 has 14 residues. Germline CDR1 is SEHNR and CDR2 is FQNEAQ (reference sequence). Here the CDR3 reads CASSPRRVGSEAFF. As DNA, the CDR3 is TGTGCCAGCAGCCCCCGGCGGGTCGGGTCTGAAGCTTTCTTT.

The chain couples TRBV6-5 to TRBJ2-1; no firm D call. V was shortened by 8 bases and J by 8 bases, with 13 bases between the two germline ends. Per the germline V gene, CDR1 is MNHEY and CDR2 is SVGAGI. The CDR3 covers 12 residues. CDR3 residues: CASSTPGYEQFF. CDR3 DNA: TGTGCCAGCTCGACCCCCGGCTATGAGCAGTTCTTC.

V gene TRBV7-9 combines with J gene TRBJ1-3, with 7 bases that match TRBD1. V was pared by 5 bases and J by 4 bases, with 8 bases of the junction left unmatched. CDR3 length: 15 amino acids. Germline CDR1 and CDR2: SEHNR and FQNEAQ (reference sequence). CDR3 sequence (DNA): TGTGCCAGCAGCCCTCAGGGGGGCGTCGGAAACACCATATATTTT. Translation: CASSPQGGVGNTIYF.